The clone carrying this T cell receptor (beta chain) was observed many times. Its antigen is undetermined. Unique molecular identifiers were carried by the TCR beta cDNA libraries. In TCRdb, the PCR reads were re-called with MiXCR into one record per CDR3 protein. Of approximately 160,000 distinct CDR3 sequences in the sample, 30% are singletons; the top ten hold about 1.4%. The data were obtained in a study of post-analysis software for immune sequencing data. Points from the study as a whole: Normalized Chao1 diversity in multiple sclerosis patients fell significantly below that of controls.

Material for sequencing was blood. The TCR originated in a girl between 10 and 17 years old with multiple sclerosis.

The CDR3 sequence is CASSREGEQYF. The CDR3 DNA is TGTGCCAGCAGCAGGGAGGGCGAGCAGTACTTC. This chain connects TRBV6-5 to TRBJ2-7; 7 bases match TRBD2. After removal of 6 bases from V and 6 bases from J, the junction contained 2 bases not matched to a gene. The germline gives CDR1 MNHEY, CDR2 SVGAGI. This CDR3 is built from 11 residues.